These T cell receptor beta chains were read from a single sample in a study of early T cells in non-severe SARS-CoV-2 infection. TCRdb ran MiXCR on the 5' RACE reads and lists one entry per CDR3 protein. The repertoire has about 59,000 distinct CDR3 sequences, around 12% of them found once; the top ten carry 2.9%. The material sequenced was whole blood. The origin of the receptors is an adult who was a healthcare worker with PCR-confirmed SARS-CoV-2 infection or an uninfected control (not recorded which). The CDR3 runs from the conserved cysteine through the conserved F or W. D genes are given only for firm matches. The listing skips clone size in some rows; elsewhere it reads once, few, many or a size class.

>TRBD1|TRBJ2-3|TRBV28|-
TGTGCCAGCAGTTTAATAATCGCAGGGGGCTTTGGAGATACGCAGTATTTT
CASSLIIAGGFGDTQYF
>-|TRBJ2-7|TRBV28|-
TGTGCCAGCAGTTTAGCCGCCTTCTACGAGCAGTACTTC
CASSLAAFYEQYF
>TRBD2|TRBJ2-1|TRBV5-1|few
TGCGCCAGCAGCTTGGCCGCTAGCGGGGTTTTCTCCTACAATGAGCAGTTCTTC
CASSLAASGVFSYNEQFF
>TRBD1|TRBJ1-2|TRBV5-1|many
TGCGCCAGCACCCCCGGGACAGGGCTTGGCTACACCTTC
CASTPGTGLGYTF
>TRBD1|TRBJ2-7|TRBV11-2|few
TGTGCCAGCAGCTCACAGGGGTCCGAGCAGTACTTC
CASSSQGSEQYF
>-|TRBJ2-7|TRBV12-3/TRBV12-4|-
TGTGCCAGCAGTCCTCCTCGTGGGACGGGGACCTACGAGCAGTACTTC
CASSPPRGTGTYEQYF
>TRBD1|TRBJ1-5|TRBV7-8|-
TGTGCCAGCAGCCCAGGACAGGTCCCTCAGCCCCAGCATTTT
CASSPGQVPQPQHF
>TRBD2|TRBJ2-7|TRBV29-1|-
TGCAGCGTCTTTAGGGGAGGGAGTCACGAGCAGTACTTC
CSVFRGGSHEQYF
>TRBD2|TRBJ2-5|TRBV11-2|many
TGTGCCAGCAGCTTAGTAGCGGGGGAGATCCAAGAGACCCAGTACTTC
CASSLVAGEIQETQYF
>-|TRBJ1-2|TRBV29-1|few
TGCAGCGATGAATCGACAGGAGGCTATGGCTACACCTTC
CSDESTGGYGYTF
>-|TRBJ1-4|TRBV4-1|many
TGCGCCAGCAGCCAAGGGTATCACAACAGTAATGAAAAACTGTTTTTT
CASSQGYHNSNEKLFF
>TRBD2|TRBJ2-7|TRBV7-9|many
TGTGCCAGCAGCTTAGACGCGGGAGTTCTCGTCGAGCAGTACTTC
CASSLDAGVLVEQYF
>-|TRBJ1-1|TRBV5-1|few
TGCGCCAGCAGCCTGAAAACAGGGCTGGTAGACACTGAAGCTTTCTTT
CASSLKTGLVDTEAFF